The TCR beta chain under discussion was sequenced for a study of T cells after yellow fever vaccination. From the 5' RACE reads, TCRdb called clonotypes with MiXCR, one entry per CDR3 protein. The data show about 250,000 distinct CDR3 sequences, 3.6% seen once. This clonotype was detected ten times or more. The CDR3 has 17 residues. Germline CDR1 reads SEHNR; CDR2 reads FQNEAQ (reference sequence). V lost 4 bases and J lost 6; bases outside the gene matches: 13. The rearrangement links TRBV7-9 to TRBJ1-1; 11 nucleotides match TRBD1. The sequencing here drew on PBMCs, taken 15 days after the yellow fever booster vaccination. This receptor was identified in a man younger than 35 who received the YFV17D yellow fever vaccine. CDR3 nucleotides: TGTGCCAGCAGCTCACTAAACACCGGGACAGGGGGTTCTGAAGCTTTCTTT. It yields the protein CASSSLNTGTGGSEAFF.